One sample yielded the 17 T cell receptor beta chains listed below, sequenced in a study of shared clonotypes between healthy human individuals. Assay: immunoSEQ multiplex PCR; the TCRdb copy retains only in-frame clones and omits some. The sample carries roughly 380,000 clones, about 96% recorded once. The material sequenced was memory CD8+ T cells sorted from blood. The sample's subset: CD45RO+ cells pooled with CCR7-negative TemRA cells. The receptors here all came from a man younger than 40 in good health.

The chain joins TRBV5-1 to TRBJ2-7; TRBD1 aligns across 7 bases. CDR3 size: 15 residues. The V gene end was trimmed by 0 bases and the J gene end by 0 bases; junction bases not matched to a gene: 3. The germline V gene encodes CDR1 SGHRS and CDR2 YFSETQ. CDR3 sequence (DNA): TGCGCCAGCAGCTTGGTCGGGACAGTCTCCTACGAGCAGTACTTC. This sequence encodes CASSLVGTVSYEQYF.

The rearrangement joins TRBV18 to TRBJ2-5; maybe TRBD1 (8 bases). In germline, CDR1 is KGHSH, CDR2 LQKENI. V was pared by 1 base and J by 5 bases, with 20 bases between. There are 17 residues in the CDR3. CDR3 region: CASSPRGRTGRVETQYF. The CDR3, as DNA: TGTGCCAGCTCACCACGAGGCAGGACAGGGAGGGTGGAGACCCAGTACTTC.

This sequence joins TRBV7-9 and TRBJ2-3, with a possible D match to TRBD1 (6 bases). Germline-derived CDR1 and CDR2 are SEHNR and FQNEAQ (reference sequence). Trimming cost V 4 bases and J 3 bases, with 11 bases left between them. The CDR3 contains 14 residues. CDR3 coding DNA: TGTGCCAGCAGCTCCGTAGGACAGACAGATACGCAGTATTTT. Translating gives CASSSVGQTDTQYF. Full variable domain (outside the CDR3, taken from reference TRBV7-9 and TRBJ2-3): DTGVSQNPRHKITKRGQNVTFRCDPISEHNRLYWYRQTLGQGPEFLTYFQNEAQLEKSRLLSDRFSAERPKGSFSTLEIQRTEQGDSAMYLCASSSVGQTDTQYFGPGTRLTVL.

This chain links TRBV20-1 with TRBJ1-1; no definite D call. The V gene lost 5 bases and the J gene lost 8 bases, with 9 bases spanning the gap. Germline loops: CDR1 DFQATT, CDR2 SNEGSKA (reference sequence). The CDR3 consists of 10 residues. The CDR3 coding sequence is TGCAGTGCTCCCGGAACCGAAGCTTTCTTT. Translated, it gives CSAPGTEAFF.

The chain joins TRBV5-1 to TRBJ2-5; either TRBD1 or TRBD2 may fit D (6 bases each). CDR3 length: 15 amino acids. Germline loops: CDR1 SGHRS, CDR2 YFSETQ. Trimming removed 2 bases at V and 4 bases at J, with 15 bases between. Written as DNA, the CDR3 is TGCGCCAGCAGCTTCCGGGGGCGACAAGGAGAGACCCAGTACTTC. Encoded protein: CASSFRGRQGETQYF.

The chain couples TRBV4-1 to TRBJ2-2; D tentatively reads TRBD1 or TRBD2 (6 bases each). The CDR3 covers 16 residues. V shed 0 bases and J shed 0 bases, with 8 bases lying between them. Germline V gene sequence: CDR1 MGHRA, CDR2 YSYEKL. The CDR3 loop reads CASSQEGGSNTGELFF. CDR3 nucleotide sequence: TGCGCCAGCAGCCAAGAGGGGGGCTCGAACACCGGGGAGCTGTTTTTT.

The J gene is TRBJ2-1, the V gene TRBV6-1; 9 bases are a match to TRBD2. Germline CDR1 and CDR2: MNHNS and SASEGT. Unmatched junction bases numbered 9, after V lost 3 bases and J lost 6 bases. The CDR3 length is 16 residues. The CDR3 DNA is TGTGCCAGCAGTGAGTTCGGGGGACTAGCAGGCAATGAGCAGTTCTTC. This translates into CASSEFGGLAGNEQFF.

As for this clone: Germline and junction disagree at one end, which may indicate a read error. The J gene is TRBJ2-7, the V gene TRBV29-1; TRBD2 matches at 10 bases. The germline gives CDR1 SQVTM, CDR2 ANQGSEA. This CDR3 spans 13 amino acids. DNA for the CDR3: TGCAGCGTTGCTGGACTAGCGGCCTACGAGCAGTGCTTC. It specifies CSVAGLAAYEQCF.

The V call is TRBV30, the J call TRBJ2-4, with 7 positions matching TRBD2. The CDR3 consists of 12 residues. The V segment lost 5 bases and the J segment 4 bases; nucleotides outside the gene matches: 2. From germline, CDR1 is GTSNPN and CDR2 SVGIG (reference sequence). The CDR3 is CAWAGLKNIQYF. CDR3 nucleotide sequence: TGTGCCTGGGCGGGACTAAAAAACATTCAGTACTTC.

The chain carries TRBV28 and TRBJ2-5; TRBD2 matches at 9 bases. V dropped 4 bases and J dropped 2; count of bases not matched to a gene: 11. Germline values: CDR1 MDHEN, CDR2 SYDVKM. The CDR3 spans 17 residues. The CDR3 is CASSYLGLSGRQETQYF. Written as DNA, the CDR3 is TGTGCCAGCAGTTATTTGGGACTCAGCGGGAGGCAAGAGACCCAGTACTTC.

The J gene is TRBJ1-2, the V gene TRBV28; maybe TRBD1 (6 bases). The CDR3 covers 15 residues. V lost 1 base, J lost 4 bases, and 13 bases lay in between. In germline, CDR1 is MDHEN, CDR2 SYDVKM. In DNA, the CDR3 is TGTGCCAGCAGTTTATCGACAGGAAGTCCCTATGGCTACACCTTC. This sequence encodes CASSLSTGSPYGYTF.

The CDR3 reads CASSEPAYEQYF. DNA of the CDR3: TGTGCCAGCAGTGAACCAGCCTACGAGCAGTACTTC. The V call is TRBV6-1, the J call TRBJ2-7; D is ambiguous. V was clipped by 2 bases and J by 2 bases, with 4 bases between them. CDR1 is MNHNS and CDR2 is SASEGT in the germline V gene. The CDR3 runs 12 residues.

The chain employs TRBV5-1 and TRBJ2-5; 8 bases are shared with TRBD1. The germline CDR1 and CDR2 sequences are SGHRS and YFSETQ. This CDR3 spans 15 amino acids. Trimming removed 2 bases from V and 5 bases from J; junction bases left unmatched: 8. This chain's CDR3 is CASSFRTGFRETQYF. DNA of the CDR3: TGCGCCAGCAGCTTCCGGACAGGGTTCAGGGAGACCCAGTACTTC.

This clone was recorded once. The V call is TRBV5-1, the J call TRBJ2-7; TRBD1 matches 8 bases. V shed 4 bases, J shed 3 bases, and the junction held 9 bases outside the gene matches. The CDR3 consists of 15 residues. CDR1 is SGHRS and CDR2 is YFSETQ in the germline V gene. CDR3 bases: TGCGCCAGCAGCAAATACGGACAGGGAGGCTACGAGCAGTACTTC. It specifies CASSKYGQGGYEQYF. The full variable domain, in which reference TRBV5-1 and TRBJ2-7 provide the parts outside the CDR3, is KAGVTQTPRYLIKTRGQQVTLSCSPISGHRSVSWYQQTPGQGLQFLFEYFSETQRNKGNFPGRFSGRQFSNSRSEMNVSTLELGDSALYLCASSKYGQGGYEQYFGPGTRLTVT.

This clone appeared a single time. CDR3 amino acids: CASSLAGAGANVLTF. DNA for the CDR3: TGTGCCAGCAGCTTAGCGGGTGCTGGGGCCAACGTCCTGACTTTC. The J gene is TRBJ2-6, the V gene TRBV7-9; unclear D gene. V lost 0 bases and J 2 bases, leaving 5 bases between the germline ends. The CDR3 has 15 amino acids. CDR1 is SEHNR and CDR2 is FQNEAQ in the germline V gene (reference sequence).

The CDR3 bases are TGCAGCGTTGTCGGGACAGGGGGGCCTGAAGCTTTCTTT. It codes for CSVVGTGGPEAFF. This chain connects TRBV29-1 to TRBJ1-1, with 11 bases aligning to TRBD1. The length of the CDR3 is 13 residues. Germline V gene lookup returns CDR1 SQVTM and CDR2 ANQGSEA. Unmatched junction bases numbered 4, after V lost 4 bases and J lost 6 bases.

The V call is TRBV11-1, the J call TRBJ2-5; perhaps TRBD2 as D (5 bases). The V gene lost 1 base and the J gene lost 4 bases, with 13 bases spanning the gap. Germline CDR1 is SGHAT and CDR2 is FQDESV (reference sequence). This CDR3 comprises 15 residues. CDR3 amino acids: CASSLVWRAGETQYF. CDR3 nucleotide sequence: TGTGCCAGCAGCTTAGTCTGGCGGGCCGGAGAGACCCAGTACTTC.